The 9 T cell receptor beta chains given below trace back to one sample, sequenced in a study of T-cell reconstitution after alpha-beta-depleted transplantation in children. As it was prepared, the TCRbeta library received unique molecular identifiers. TCRdb re-called the PCR reads through MiXCR, storing one row per CDR3 protein. Here the sample spans 700,000 or so distinct CDR3 sequences, roughly 14% being singletons. Material: PBMCs, obtained before TCRalphabeta/CD19-depleted stem cell transplant. The receptors here all came from a girl aged 2-10 years with congenital amegakaryocytic thrombocytopenia, due to receive a stem cell transplant.

The rearrangement links TRBV20-1 to TRBJ1-1; D possibly corresponds to TRBD1 (5 bases). Germline V gene lookup returns CDR1 DFQATT and CDR2 SNEGSKA (reference sequence). The V gene lost 5 bases and the J gene lost 5 bases, with 21 bases spanning the gap. There are 15 residues in the CDR3. In DNA, the CDR3 is TGCAGTGCTTTCCGTCGGAGGGGAGAAGGGACTGAAGCTTTCTTT. Its translation: CSAFRRRGEGTEAFF.

This clonotype was seen many times. The chain recombines TRBV7-6 with TRBJ2-7; tentatively, D is TRBD1 or TRBD2 (5 bases each). This CDR3 region has 12 residues. Germline V gene sequence: CDR1 SGHVS, CDR2 FNYEAQ. Trimming removed 11 bases at V and 1 base at J, with 12 bases between. The CDR3 coding sequence is TGTGCCGCCGGGACGGCGTCCTACGAGCAGTACTTC. Its translation: CAAGTASYEQYF.

This clonotype showed up many times. The chain has TRBV5-1 and TRBJ2-1; 9 bases match TRBD2. This CDR3 is 14 amino acids long. CDR1 and CDR2 (germline): SGHRS, YFSETQ. V was pared by 4 bases and J by 9 bases, with 8 bases of the junction left unmatched. The CDR3 DNA sequence: TGCGCCAGCAGCCCAACAGGTAGCGGGAGTGAGCAGTTCTTC. Translated, it gives CASSPTGSGSEQFF.

This clonotype was seen at least ten times. The CDR3 region has the DNA TGCAGTGCTAGAGACGGGCGGGCGGGCACAGATACGCAGTATTTT. Protein sequence: CSARDGRAGTDTQYF. This chain links TRBV20-1 with TRBJ2-3; the D gene is possibly TRBD2 (5 bases). Trimming took 0 bases from V and 1 from J, leaving 11 bases between them. Germline V gives CDR1 DFQATT, CDR2 SNEGSKA (reference sequence). The CDR3 covers 15 residues.

This sequence joins TRBV20-1 and TRBJ2-1; TRBD2 is a possible D gene (5 bases). Germline CDR1 reads DFQATT; CDR2 reads SNEGSKA (reference sequence). The CDR3 contains 12 residues. Trimming left V 8 bases short and J 7 bases short, with 15 bases between. The CDR3 loop reads CSTNGLANEQFF. The CDR3 nucleotides are TGCAGTACAAACGGACTGGCAAATGAGCAGTTCTTC.

A remark on this clonotype: Just one base apart from a much larger clone, this may be a read error. V is TRBV6-5 and J is TRBJ2-1; D is ambiguous. The CDR3 has 17 residues. Trimming stripped 0 bases from V and 2 bases from J, with 14 bases between. The germline gives CDR1 MNHEY, CDR2 SVGAGI. This chain's CDR3 is CASSYSIETTPYNEQFF. The CDR3 nucleotides are TGTGCCAGCAGTTACTCGATAGAGACGACCCCCTACAATGAGCAGTTCTTC.

This clonotype was found many times. The rearrangement links TRBV12-3 or TRBV12-4 to TRBJ1-1; tentative D call: TRBD1 (6 bases). The CDR3 runs to 14 residues. V lost 5 bases to trimming and J lost 4 bases, with 14 bases between them. As DNA, the CDR3 is TGTGCCAGCAGTCCCCCACAGGGAAGCACTGAAGCTTTCTTT. Residues: CASSPPQGSTEAFF.

The V and J genes are TRBV12-3 or TRBV12-4 and TRBJ2-1, with 10 bases lining up with TRBD2. This CDR3 region has 16 residues. Losses at the gene ends were 0 bases for V and 8 bases for J; bases not matched to a gene: 7. In DNA, the CDR3 is TGTGCCAGCAGTTTAGCCGCTAGCGGGAGAATCGATGAGCAGTTCTTC. This gives the protein CASSLAASGRIDEQFF.

This clonotype was detected only a few times. This chain connects TRBV28 to TRBJ2-2; D might be TRBD1 (6 bases). The CDR3 extends over 14 amino acids. V dropped 6 bases and J dropped 3 bases, with 11 bases sitting between them. Per germline, CDR1 MDHEN and CDR2 SYDVKM. The CDR3 coding sequence is TGTGCCAGCAGGAGGGGGTCGGACACCGGGGAGCTGTTTTTT. As protein: CASRRGSDTGELFF.